Sequencing of this T cell receptor (beta chain) was carried out in a study of blood T cell repertoires in COVID-19. Followed longitudinally, the Seattle patients had been enrolled during active infection. Produced via immunoSEQ multiplex PCR; TCRdb's table is partial and in-frame only. The sample includes 250,000 or so clones, 70% to 90% of them seen just once. V trimming: 5 bases; J trimming: 7 bases; junction bases outside the gene matches: 9. This CDR3 is built from 16 residues. Germline CDR1 is MNHEY and CDR2 is SMNVEV (reference sequence). This clone has a single count. Sequencing was carried out using peripheral blood. The source of this sequence is a man aged 30-40 years with COVID-19, enrolled during active disease. This chain uses TRBV27 with TRBJ2-5, with 14 bases fitting TRBD2. The CDR3 protein is CASSPGLAGARGTQYF. The CDR3, as DNA: TGTGCCAGCAGTCCGGGACTAGCGGGAGCGAGAGGGACCCAGTACTTC.